These T cell receptor beta chains were read from a single sample in a study of T cell repertoires in cytomegalovirus infection. TCRdb analysed the reads with MiXCR anew, one entry per CDR3 protein. The table records about 200,000 distinct CDR3 sequences, 9.5% of them present only once. The material sequenced was PBMCs. These receptors were taken from a human donor in good health (CMV status not recorded). Some clones in this sample may be carry-over from other donors' samples. Both conserved end residues are part of each CDR3. D genes are given only for firm matches. Only part of the rows carry a size: once, few, many, or a class if the clone is expanded.

TGCAGTGCTAGAGTTACAGGGGGGAAGGGCTATGGCTACACCTTC | CSARVTGGKGYGYTF | 15 | TRBV20-1 | TRBD1 | - | TRBJ1-2
TGTGCCAGCAGCCCGTCGCGGGCCAAACCTGGGGAGAAGTATTTT | CASSPSRAKPGEKYF | 15 | TRBV7-2 | - | many | TRBJ2-3
TGTGCCAGCAGCTTACCAGGGACACTCTATGGCTACACCTTC | CASSLPGTLYGYTF | 14 | TRBV5-6 | - | few | TRBJ1-2
TGTGCCAGCAGCCTAGCGGGAGGGCAGACAGATACGCAGTATTTT | CASSLAGGQTDTQYF | 15 | TRBV5-4 | TRBD2 | few | TRBJ2-3
TGCAGTGCTAGCGGACTAGCGGGATCCTACGAGCAGTACTTC | CSASGLAGSYEQYF | 14 | TRBV20-1 | TRBD2 | - | TRBJ2-7
TGTGCCAGCAGCTTAAGGGTCAGGGGGCTGCCTGGAGCCTCCGAGCAGTACTTC | CASSLRVRGLPGASEQYF | 18 | TRBV7-2 | TRBD1 | many | TRBJ2-7
TGTGCCAGCACGCCCAGATTGCGGGAGGGCCTCGGTGATACGCAGTATTTT | CASTPRLREGLGDTQYF | 17 | TRBV6-2/TRBV6-3 | TRBD2 | many | TRBJ2-3
TGTGCCAGCAGCACCGGGACTGCATTCACCGGGGAGCTGTTTTTT | CASSTGTAFTGELFF | 15 | TRBV7-2 | - | many | TRBJ2-2
TGTGCCAGCAGTTACTCCTTCGTCGCGTGGAGCGGGAGACATGAGCAGTTCTTC | CASSYSFVAWSGRHEQFF | 18 | TRBV6-5 | TRBD2 | few | TRBJ2-1
TGTGCCAGCAGCTTAGTGGGGAAGGAAGCTTTCTTT | CASSLVGKEAFF | 12 | TRBV7-8 | - | - | TRBJ1-1
TGTGCCAGCAGTTTAGCGGAGGGTCCTGAGCAGTTCTTC | CASSLAEGPEQFF | 13 | TRBV12-3/TRBV12-4 | - | many | TRBJ2-1
TGTGCCAGCAGCTTAGCGCTAGACAGGGGGCAGACCTATGGCTACACCTTC | CASSLALDRGQTYGYTF | 17 | TRBV7-8 | TRBD1 | many | TRBJ1-2
TGTGCCAGCAGTTACGCTGGACGTGGACAGCATTCCTACGAGCAGTACTTC | CASSYAGRGQHSYEQYF | 17 | TRBV6-6 | - | few | TRBJ2-7
TGTGCCAGCAGTGAATTAAGAACAGACCATGGCTACACCTTC | CASSELRTDHGYTF | 14 | TRBV6-1 | - | few | TRBJ1-2
TGTGCCAGCAGTGGAGCGGGAGGAGGTACAGATACGCAGTATTTT | CASSGAGGGTDTQYF | 15 | TRBV6-1 | TRBD2 | many | TRBJ2-3
TGTGCCAGTAGTAAGGGACAGGGGGACAATCAGCCCCAGCATTTT | CASSKGQGDNQPQHF | 15 | TRBV19 | TRBD1 | - | TRBJ1-5
TGTGCCAGCAGCGCCGGGACTAGCCGCCACGAGCAGTACTTC | CASSAGTSRHEQYF | 14 | TRBV7-2 | TRBD2 | many | TRBJ2-7
TGTGCCAGCAGTTTATTACAGGGGGCTAATGAGCAGTTCTTC | CASSLLQGANEQFF | 14 | TRBV28 | TRBD1 | - | TRBJ2-1
TGTGCCAGCAGTGACTCGCGAGGGGGCGTGAATACGCAGTATTTT | CASSDSRGGVNTQYF | 15 | TRBV6-4 | TRBD1 | many | TRBJ2-3
TGTGCCAGCAGTTATCAGGACAGGGGGATCTCTAACTATGGCTACACCTTC | CASSYQDRGISNYGYTF | 17 | TRBV6-5 | TRBD1 | - | TRBJ1-2
TGTGCCAGCAGCTTAGGCTTCCAAGAGACCCAGTACTTC | CASSLGFQETQYF | 13 | TRBV7-2 | - | many | TRBJ2-5
TGTGCCAGCAAAACGCCGCGAGCAGGGGGGAATTATGGCTACACCTTC | CASKTPRAGGNYGYTF | 16 | TRBV28 | TRBD1 | many | TRBJ1-2
TGCAGCGTCGCAGACAGGGTCGGGGAAAAACTGTTTTTT | CSVADRVGEKLFF | 13 | TRBV29-1 | TRBD1 | - | TRBJ1-4
TGCGCCAGCAGCCAACGACCCACGACAGGGGTGGTCGGGGAGCTGTTTTTT | CASSQRPTTGVVGELFF | 17 | TRBV4-3 | TRBD1 | many | TRBJ2-2
TGCAGTGCTCCGCCGGGGCACTATGGCTACACCTTC | CSAPPGHYGYTF | 12 | TRBV20-1 | - | many | TRBJ1-2
TGCAGTGCTAGGGACAAGTACACTGAAGCTTTCTTT | CSARDKYTEAFF | 12 | TRBV20-1 | - | - | TRBJ1-1
TGTGCCAGCAGGTCGACAGGGGGCCGGGGCACTGAAGCTTTCTTT | CASRSTGGRGTEAFF | 15 | TRBV2 | TRBD1 | many | TRBJ1-1
TGTGCCAGCAGACCAGGGTTCCTCTCTGGAAACACCATATATTTT | CASRPGFLSGNTIYF | 15 | TRBV28 | - | many | TRBJ1-3
TGTGCCAGCAGCCCTTGGACTAGCGGGGGAGAGACCCAGTACTTC | CASSPWTSGGETQYF | 15 | TRBV11-1 | TRBD2 | few | TRBJ2-5
TGCGCCAGCAGCCAAGATCTATTAACAGGGGGCTCCTACGAGCAGTACTTC | CASSQDLLTGGSYEQYF | 17 | TRBV4-1 | TRBD1 | few | TRBJ2-7
TGTGCCAGCAGTTCCTTGGGACAGGCCCACCAGCATTTT | CASSSLGQAHQHF | 13 | TRBV27 | TRBD1 | many | TRBJ1-5
TGCGCCAGCAGCTTGGATCAGGGAAGGAATTCACCCCTCCACTTT | CASSLDQGRNSPLHF | 15 | TRBV5-1 | - | few | TRBJ1-6
TGTGCCAGCAGCTTGCCGGGCTCACGTAACTACGAGCAGTACTTC | CASSLPGSRNYEQYF | 15 | TRBV7-2 | - | many | TRBJ2-7